These T cell receptor beta chains were read from a single sample in a study of sequential checkpoint blockade in melanoma. Profiled with immunoSEQ multiplex PCR; TCRdb holds only in-frame clones, not every one. Of about 22,000 clones detected, around 80% appear once; the ten largest clones hold about 27%. This specimen was CD8+ T cells sorted from blood (inferred from file names), taken from a patient given nivolumab and ipilimumab in sequence. The receptors come from a human donor with melanoma. Each CDR3 is given without its conserved first and last residue. The D gene is left open where the match is weak. A clone size is listed for some rows: how often the clone was seen (once, few, many), or a class if it is expanded.

TRBJ2-7	NA	NA	TRBV4-3	ASSQYRVLYEQY
TRBJ1-4	few	NA	TRBV10-3	AISEGGYGEKLF
TRBJ1-5	NA	NA	TRBV27	ASSLGGGGRQPQH
TRBJ2-2	NA	NA	TRBV4-3	ASSQDLEVPGELF
TRBJ2-4	few	NA	TRBV5-1	ASSLAQGTKNIQY
TRBJ2-7	NA	NA	TRBV28	ASTLAPGVIGYEQY
TRBJ2-5	NA	NA	TRBV7-6	ASSLTGSAQY
TRBJ2-2	few	NA	TRBV19	ASSISQGWTGELF
TRBJ2-5	NA	TRBD1	TRBV5-1	ASRPGGVETQY
TRBJ2-1	NA	TRBD2	TRBV10-3	AISGTSGNNEQF
TRBJ1-1	NA	NA	TRBV30	AWNEGNTEAF
TRBJ2-3	few	NA	TRBV7-9	ASSLEAPVASYLTDTQY